This TCR beta chain was found in a study of T cell changes during pregnancy in multiple sclerosis. Sequencing was performed with immunoSEQ multiplex PCR; in TCRdb, only in-frame clones are kept and a portion is missing. The sample records 58,000 or so clones, less than 90% being singletons. Germline CDR1 reads SGHRS; CDR2 reads YFSETQ. The V segment lost 0 bases and the J segment 0 bases; nucleotides outside the gene matches: 6. The CDR3 runs to 18 residues. The genes are TRBV5-1 and TRBJ2-4; 10 positions agree with TRBD2. This sample comprised CD4+ T cells from peripheral blood mononuclear cells, obtained in the third trimester of pregnancy. The sequence came from a female donor with multiple sclerosis, enrolled in a pregnancy study. CDR3 protein: CASSLGPIAGGAKNIQYF. In nucleotides, the CDR3 is TGCGCCAGCAGCTTGGGTCCCATAGCGGGAGGAGCCAAAAACATTCAGTACTTC.